Each of the 21 T cell receptor beta chains below was sequenced from the same sample in a study of blood T cell repertoires in COVID-19. The assay was immunoSEQ multiplex PCR, and TCRdb's table has in-frame clones only and misses some. The sample consists of under 250,000 clones, approximately 85% of them appearing once. The sample was peripheral blood. Receptors were obtained from a woman of 80 years or more with COVID-19, enrolled during active disease.

Points on this clone: The same CDR3 can be traced to other DNA sequences in this sample. The chain has TRBV5-1 and TRBJ2-3, with TRBD2 matching 10 bases. Germline loops: CDR1 SGHRS, CDR2 YFSETQ. The V segment lost 0 bases and the J segment 2 bases; nucleotides outside the gene matches: 3. CDR3 length equals 16 residues. The CDR3 DNA reads as TGCGCCAGCAGCTTGGGGACTAGCGGCTTCACAGATACGCAGTATTTT. Protein sequence: CASSLGTSGFTDTQYF.

V gene TRBV4-1 combines with J gene TRBJ1-4, with a possible D match to TRBD1 (5 bases). V lost 4 bases, J lost 0 bases, and 15 bases lay in between. CDR1 MGHRA and CDR2 YSYEKL come from the germline V gene. This CDR3 is built from 17 residues. As DNA, the CDR3 is TGCGCCAGCAGCCCCTGGAAGGGGAAGGCAACTAATGAAAAACTGTTTTTT. The encoded protein is CASSPWKGKATNEKLFF.

This chain connects TRBV6-2 or TRBV6-3 to TRBJ1-1; perhaps TRBD1 as D (5 bases). The V end was cut by 2 bases, the J end by 3 bases, with 7 bases between. The CDR3 loop spans 13 amino acids. Germline V gene lookup returns CDR1 MNHEY and CDR2 SVGEGT. Written as DNA, the CDR3 is TGTGCCAGCAGTTACCGACAGCACACTGAAGCTTTCTTT. Translated, it gives CASSYRQHTEAFF.

This clone appeared a single time. The chain employs TRBV18 and TRBJ1-2; tentative D call: TRBD1 (6 bases). The CDR3 contains 14 residues. Germline-derived CDR1 and CDR2 are KGHSH and LQKENI. Trimming left V 6 bases short and J 3 bases short, with 14 bases between. The CDR3 loop reads CASSTRGFDYGYTF. Written as DNA, the CDR3 is TGTGCCAGCTCCACCAGGGGTTTCGACTATGGCTACACCTTC.

The J gene is TRBJ2-1, the V gene TRBV10-1; D is uncertain. This CDR3 has 13 residues. Trimming pared 6 bases from V and 7 bases from J, leaving 13 bases between. Per germline, CDR1 WNHNN and CDR2 SYGVQD (reference sequence). The CDR3 DNA reads TGCGCCAGCAGCCAGAATACCTTTAATGAGCAGTTCTTC. It encodes CASSQNTFNEQFF.

The V gene is TRBV10-3, the J gene TRBJ1-2; 7 positions match TRBD1. CDR1 ENHRY and CDR2 SYGVKD come from the germline V gene. The ends lost 3 bases at V and 5 bases at J; junction bases unmatched: 6. The CDR3 has 14 amino acids. The CDR3 DNA reads TGTGCCATCAGTGACTCTGTACAGGGGTATGGCTACACCTTC. Residues: CAISDSVQGYGYTF.

The V call is TRBV6-5, the J call TRBJ2-3; D remains unclear. The V gene's germline CDR1 is MNHEY and CDR2 SVGAGI. This CDR3 contains 13 residues. The germline V and J ends were trimmed by 2 bases and 1 base, with 4 bases remaining between them. DNA for the CDR3: TGTGCCAGCAGTTACCCGGGCACAGATACGCAGTATTTT. Protein product: CASSYPGTDTQYF.

V is TRBV11-2 and J is TRBJ2-2, with D unresolved. This CDR3 contains 13 residues. V was shortened by 7 bases and J by 6 bases, with 12 bases between the two germline ends. Germline V gene sequence: CDR1 SGHAT, CDR2 FQNNGV. CDR3 protein: CASNQAMSGELFF. The CDR3 nucleotides read TGTGCCAGCAATCAGGCAATGTCCGGGGAGCTGTTTTTT.

This chain connects TRBV3-1 (or the pseudogene TRBV3-2) to TRBJ2-3, with 7 positions matching TRBD1. The V and J ends lost 4 bases and 2 bases, in that order; junction bases with no gene match: 6. This CDR3 has 15 residues. CDR1 and CDR2 from the germline V gene are LGHDT and YNNKEL (reference sequence). CDR3 amino acids: CASSLRGGPTDTQYF. The CDR3, as DNA: TGTGCCAGCAGCCTGCGAGGGGGCCCCACAGATACGCAGTATTTT.

V and J are TRBV3-1 (or the pseudogene TRBV3-2) and TRBJ1-6; D is perhaps TRBD1 (6 bases). Trimming cost V 4 bases and J 9 bases, with 13 bases left between them. Germline V gene data show CDR1 as LGHDT and CDR2 as YNNKEL (reference sequence). The CDR3 sequence is 14 residues long. CDR3 sequence: CASSPREGGSPLHF. The CDR3 nucleotides are TGTGCCAGCAGCCCCCGGGAAGGGGGTTCACCCCTCCACTTT.

V is TRBV6-4 and J is TRBJ1-3, with 7 bases fitting TRBD1. Germline V lookup: CDR1 MRHNA, CDR2 SNTAGT. V shed 9 bases and J 0 bases; nucleotides not matched to a gene: 5. There are 14 residues in the CDR3. The CDR3 spells CARRQGYSGNTIYF. Written as DNA, the CDR3 is TGTGCCAGAAGACAGGGTTACTCTGGAAACACCATATATTTT.

CDR3 residues: CSASGGLENTIYF. CDR3 DNA: TGCAGTGCTAGTGGGGGGCTGGAAAACACCATATATTTT. The chain recombines TRBV20-1 with TRBJ1-3, with D possibly TRBD1 on 6 matching bases. V was pared by 3 bases and J by 6 bases, with 12 bases between. The germline CDR1 and CDR2 sequences are DFQATT and SNEGSKA (reference sequence). The CDR3 consists of 13 residues.

The V gene is TRBV11-2, the J gene TRBJ2-1; TRBD1 aligns across 9 bases. This CDR3 spans 13 amino acids. Per the germline V gene, CDR1 is SGHAT and CDR2 is FQNNGV. The trim removed 5 bases at V and 7 bases at J, leaving 3 bases unmatched. The CDR3: CASSPGTGNEQFF. CDR3 sequence (DNA): TGTGCCAGCAGCCCGGGGACAGGGAATGAGCAGTTCTTC.

The V and J genes are TRBV5-1 and TRBJ2-6; a weak D match, TRBD1 (6 bases). V lost 5 bases, J lost 0 bases, and 9 bases lay in between. Looked up from germline, CDR1 is SGHRS and CDR2 is YFSETQ. This CDR3 spans 15 amino acids. The DNA of the CDR3 is TGCGCCAGCAGGAGGGACACCTCTGGGGCCAACGTCCTGACTTTC. As protein: CASRRDTSGANVLTF.

This chain joins TRBV5-6 and TRBJ1-2; 10 bases are a match to TRBD1. Losses at the gene ends were 4 bases for V and 4 bases for J; bases not matched to a gene: 4. Germline V gene data show CDR1 as SGHDT and CDR2 as YYEEEE. The CDR3 extends over 14 amino acids. The CDR3 spells CASSVGQGSYGYTF. CDR3 bases: TGTGCCAGCAGCGTGGGACAGGGGAGCTATGGCTACACCTTC.

J is TRBJ1-6 and V is TRBV6-1; D is unclear. This CDR3 comprises 17 residues. V lost 3 bases and J lost 0, with 12 bases in between. Germline V gene lookup returns CDR1 MNHNS and CDR2 SASEGT. The CDR3 nucleotides read TGTGCCAGCAGTGAGTTTGGCTCAAGCTCCTATAATTCACCCCTCCACTTT. Translation: CASSEFGSSSYNSPLHF.

This clone was picked up a small number of times. V and J are TRBV4-3 and TRBJ1-1, with D possibly being TRBD1 (6 bases). V shed 1 base and J shed 4 bases, with 10 bases lying between them. The CDR3 has 14 amino acids. Germline CDR1 reads LGHNA; CDR2 reads YSLEER. CDR3 loop: CASSQVTGTTEAFF. The CDR3 DNA reads TGCGCCAGCAGCCAAGTTACAGGGACCACTGAAGCTTTCTTT.

This chain connects TRBV3-1 (or the pseudogene TRBV3-2) to TRBJ2-2; unclear D gene. The V end was cut by 0 bases, the J end by 6 bases, with 5 bases between. The CDR3 extends over 13 amino acids. From germline, CDR1 is LGHDT and CDR2 YNNKEL (reference sequence). The CDR3, as DNA: TGTGCCAGCAGCCAAGATCTTGCCGGGGAGCTGTTTTTT. This gives the protein CASSQDLAGELFF.

This sequence joins TRBV2 and TRBJ2-3, with D possibly TRBD1 on 6 matching bases. CDR1 is SNHLY, CDR2 FYNNEI, per germline. The CDR3 is 14 residues long. The germline V and J ends were trimmed by 5 bases and 2 bases, with 11 bases remaining between them. The CDR3 DNA follows: TGTGCCAGCAGTCGACAGGACCTCACAGATACGCAGTATTTT. This gives the protein CASSRQDLTDTQYF.

The CDR3 nucleotides read TGTGCCAGCAGTGACCGGGGGACCCAGCATTTT. It is translated as CASSDRGTQHF. The V and J genes are TRBV12-3 or TRBV12-4 and TRBJ1-5, with D possibly TRBD1 on 5 matching bases. This CDR3 comprises 11 residues. V was shortened by 5 bases and J by 11 bases, with 10 bases between the two germline ends.

The chain couples TRBV5-1 to TRBJ1-4; TRBD1 is a possible D gene (6 bases). This CDR3 has 16 amino acids. CDR1 and CDR2 (germline): SGHRS, YFSETQ. Trimming pared 3 bases from V and 3 bases from J, leaving 15 bases between. The CDR3 protein is CASSSAQGSANEKLFF. CDR3 sequence (DNA): TGCGCCAGCAGCTCGGCTCAGGGGTCCGCTAATGAAAAACTGTTTTTT.